This T cell receptor (beta chain) appears in the sequencing data of a study of shared clonotypes between healthy human individuals. Study overall: Per-donor plates numbered three CD4 naive, three CD4 memory, two CD8 naive and one CD8 memory. Broader study findings: The study drew on few donors, limiting represented genetic and exposure-history diversity. The study found roughly 5% of naive CD4 clonotypes shared across a few donors. Researchers sampled blood only, noting tissue repertoires likely differ.

On this clone itself: Its matching antigen is unknown.

Germline V CDR1 and CDR2: MDHEN, SYDVKM. The CDR3 covers 13 residues. Deletions cut 5 bases from V and 6 bases from J, with 14 bases between. Positively selected for CCR7, the CD45RO-negative cells used as naive CD8 cells excluded terminally differentiated effector memory CD45RA+ cells. Here immunoSEQ multiplex PCR was the method, and the copy in TCRdb shows in-frame clones only, minus some. This table has hundreds of thousands of clones, approximately 96% appearing once. The specimen sequenced was naive CD8+ T cells sorted from blood. V usage is TRBV28 and J usage is TRBJ2-7; D is perhaps TRBD2 (5 bases). This TCR came from a woman between 25 and 40 years old in good health. The CDR3, as DNA: TGTGCCAGCAGTATAACTAGGTTATCCGAGCAGTACTTC. This gives the protein CASSITRLSEQYF. Using reference TRBV28 and TRBJ2-7 for the parts outside the CDR3, the full variable domain is DVKVTQSSRYLVKRTGEKVFLECVQDMDHENMFWYRQDPGLGLRLIYFSYDVKMKEKGDIPEGYSVSREKKERFSLILESASTNQTSMYLCASSITRLSEQYFGPGTRLTVT.